What follows is one TCR beta chain and its context. Its antigen is currently unknown. These data come from a study of T-cell memory formation after mild COVID-19. As for the study in general: Clusters of TCRs were largely donor specific.

The length of the CDR3 is 12 residues. Between the trimmed V and J ends, which lost 7 bases and 2 bases, there was a span of 8 bases. Researchers used 5'RACE with constant-segment primers to make TCR alpha and TCR beta cDNA libraries that carry sample barcodes and UMIs. TCRdb itself ran the 5' RACE reads through MiXCR, one entry per CDR3 protein. The data contain 450,000 to 650,000 distinct CDR3 sequences, more than 15% of them seen just once; the ten biggest clones take up more than 10%. Notes on the study in general: Contracting CD4+ clones sat mainly in CM and EM; CD8+ in EMRA. Clones shrinking from day 15 to 85 showed even CD4/CD8 mixes; later expanders tilted CD4+.

The receptor's source is an adult woman who had mild COVID-19 (a few samples of this study predate the infection). Cell type and time point are not known. The sequencing sample was made of PBMCs or a T cell subset sorted from them (not recorded which). The rearrangement links TRBV12-3 or TRBV12-4 to TRBJ1-2, with D uncertain. The CDR3 spells CASKRQNYGYTF. The CDR3 DNA follows: TGTGCCAGCAAACGGCAGAACTATGGCTACACCTTC.